This TCR beta chain was documented in a study of shared clonotypes between healthy human individuals. Overall study results and limits: Rarefaction demonstrated incomplete sorted-subset sequencing despite large depth. Among donors, sharing of clonotypes was expected to be affected by sequencing depth.

Remarks on this clone: Its antigen is still unknown.

Genomic DNA from each subset was divided evenly over several immunoSEQ plates. Assay used: immunoSEQ multiplex PCR; TCRdb lists only in-frame clones, some missing. Among some 2,000,000 clones listed, approximately 94% were seen once. The germline V gene encodes CDR1 ENHRY and CDR2 SYGVKD. The CDR3 totals 14 residues. With 6 bases removed from V and 4 bases from J, the gap between germline ends came to 15 bases. The receptor comes from a young man in good health. Sequenced material: naive CD4+ T cells sorted from blood. This sample's subset: CD45RA+ positively selected. V gene TRBV10-3 combines with J gene TRBJ1-1, with TRBD1 as a possible D gene (5 bases). DNA of the CDR3: TGTGCCATCAGGGGTGTAGTTGGGGCCACTGAAGCTTTCTTT. Its protein is CAIRGVVGATEAFF.